The rows below give T cell receptor beta chains drawn from one sample of a study of CD4 T cells in relation to SARS-CoV-2 and coronaviruses. Libraries were prepared by immunoSEQ multiplex PCR; TCRdb keeps only in-frame clonotypes and omits some of them. The sample holds around 65,000 clones, approximately 87% seen once. The sample consisted of memory CD4+ T cells from PBMCs. These receptors were taken from a human donor in good health. CDR3s include the opening cysteine and the closing phenylalanine or tryptophan. A D gene is named only where the DNA matches it firmly. Size is stated for part of the rows, as once, few or many counts, or as a class when the clone is expanded.

D,J,size,V,CDR3,DNA
-,TRBJ2-1,few,TRBV19,CASSREGRASYNEQFF,TGTGCCAGTAGCCGTGAGGGCAGGGCGTCCTACAATGAGCAGTTCTTC
-,TRBJ1-5,-,TRBV10-3,CAISESGRGSNQPQHF,TGTGCCATCAGTGAGTCGGGCAGGGGAAGCAATCAGCCCCAGCATTTT
-,TRBJ2-3,-,TRBV7-9,CASSLPRGGPDTQYF,TGTGCCAGCAGCTTGCCCAGGGGTGGACCAGATACGCAGTATTTT
TRBD1,TRBJ2-7,-,TRBV19,CASNPPGQTYEQYF,TGTGCCAGTAACCCGCCGGGACAGACATACGAGCAGTACTTC
-,TRBJ2-7,-,TRBV2,CASTAGLYYEQYF,TGTGCCAGCACCGCGGGGCTGTACTACGAGCAGTACTTC
-,TRBJ1-6,-,TRBV7-2,CASAQGSYNSPLHF,TGTGCCAGCGCACAGGGTTCCTATAATTCACCCCTCCACTTT
-,TRBJ2-7,-,TRBV28,CASSFNENYEQYF,TGTGCCAGCAGTTTTAACGAAAACTACGAGCAGTACTTC
-,TRBJ2-7,-,TRBV16,CASSHYRVSYEQYF,TGTGCCAGCAGCCATTACAGGGTTTCCTACGAGCAGTACTTC
-,TRBJ2-3,once,TRBV7-3,CASSLKGIDATQYF,TGTGCCAGCAGCTTAAAAGGGATCGACGCGACGCAGTATTTT
-,TRBJ1-3,once,TRBV30,CAWSLSFGNTIYF,TGTGCCTGGAGTTTAAGTTTTGGAAACACCATATATTTT
TRBD2,TRBJ2-7,-,TRBV18,CASSPGTSGSSYEQYF,TGTGCCAGCTCACCCGGGACTAGCGGGAGTTCCTACGAGCAGTACTTC
-,TRBJ2-3,-,TRBV9,CASSVSYTDTQYF,TGTGCCAGCAGCGTTTCATACACAGATACGCAGTATTTT
-,TRBJ2-5,-,TRBV11-2,CASSTLQGRGTQYF,TGTGCCAGCAGCACTTTACAGGGTCGGGGGACCCAGTACTTC
TRBD1,TRBJ2-7,few,TRBV7-2,CASSFGIGTASYEQYF,TGTGCCAGCAGCTTTGGAATTGGGACAGCCTCCTACGAGCAGTACTTC
-,TRBJ1-4,few,TRBV5-6,CASSLDRGKLFF,TGTGCCAGCAGCTTGGACCGGGGAAAACTGTTTTTT
TRBD2,TRBJ2-3,-,TRBV2,CASSEGGARYF,TGTGCCAGCAGTGAGGGAGGGGCCCGGTATTTT
-,TRBJ1-5,few,TRBV5-1,CASSLGLNQPQHF,TGCGCCAGCAGCTTGGGACTAAATCAGCCCCAGCATTTT
-,TRBJ1-4,-,TRBV4-3,CASSRTWGGEKLFF,TGCGCCAGCAGCCGAACATGGGGGGGAGAAAAACTGTTTTTT
-,TRBJ2-2,few,TRBV5-1,CASSLERFTGELFF,TGCGCCAGCAGCTTGGAGAGATTCACCGGGGAGCTGTTTTTT
-,TRBJ2-1,-,TRBV6-6,CASRSHELYNEQFF,TGTGCCAGCAGAAGTCACGAGCTCTACAATGAGCAGTTCTTC
-,TRBJ1-2,once,TRBV30,CAWSATKGGGGYTF,TGTGCCTGGAGTGCCACAAAGGGCGGGGGTGGCTACACCTTC
-,TRBJ2-3,-,TRBV28,CASSYMVVPDTQYF,TGTGCCAGCAGTTATATGGTGGTACCAGATACGCAGTATTTT
TRBD1,TRBJ2-1,-,TRBV7-9,CASSPGTGGAYNEQFF,TGTGCCAGCAGCCCAGGGACAGGGGGCGCCTACAATGAGCAGTTCTTC
-,TRBJ1-2,-,TRBV7-3,CASSSGGGYGYTF,TGTGCCAGCAGCTCAGGCGGGGGTTATGGCTACACCTTC
-,TRBJ1-6,-,TRBV2,CASSETDSPLHF,TGTGCCAGCAGTGAAACGGACAGCCCCCTCCACTTT
-,TRBJ2-2,-,TRBV29-1,CSVEPTSSGELFF,TGCAGCGTTGAACCAACTAGCTCCGGGGAGCTGTTTTTT
-,TRBJ2-3,-,TRBV6-5,CASRTGQPDTQYF,TGTGCCAGCAGGACCGGACAGCCAGATACGCAGTATTTT
-,TRBJ2-1,-,TRBV9,CASSVGGSTSYNEQFF,TGTGCCAGCAGCGTAGGAGGCTCCACCTCCTACAATGAGCAGTTCTTC
-,TRBJ1-4,-,TRBV11-1,CASSLAPFGEKLFF,TGTGCCAGCAGCTTAGCTCCTTTCGGCGAAAAACTGTTTTTT
TRBD1,TRBJ1-2,-,TRBV28,CASSLTGTGVGYTF,TGTGCCAGCAGTTTGACCGGGACAGGGGTTGGCTACACCTTC
-,TRBJ2-3,-,TRBV30,CAWSPDPPSRLTQYF,TGTGCCTGGAGTCCAGACCCGCCTTCACGTTTAACGCAGTATTTT
TRBD1,TRBJ2-7,-,TRBV2,CASSRGQGAIYEQYF,TGTGCCAGCAGCCGGGGACAGGGGGCTATCTACGAGCAGTACTTC
-,TRBJ2-7,-,TRBV4-2,CEGYEQYF,TGCGAGGGCTACGAGCAGTACTTC
TRBD1,TRBJ1-5,few,TRBV19,CASRDDRGWQPQHF,TGTGCCAGTAGGGATGACAGGGGGTGGCAGCCCCAGCATTTT
-,TRBJ2-5,-,TRBV5-1,CASSFPGSSETQYF,TGCGCCAGCAGCTTTCCGGGTTCGTCGGAGACCCAGTACTTC
-,TRBJ1-6,-,TRBV28,CASSPGQGSYNSPLHF,TGTGCCAGCAGTCCCGGACAAGGTTCCTATAATTCACCCCTCCACTTT
-,TRBJ2-7,once,TRBV28,CANSISTDGRDQYF,TGTGCCAACTCGATAAGTACTGACGGGCGGGATCAGTACTTC
-,TRBJ1-1,-,TRBV5-1,CASSLAGDTEAFF,TGCGCCAGCAGCTTGGCAGGGGATACTGAAGCTTTCTTT
TRBD2,TRBJ2-1,once,TRBV9,CASSVGLAGSYNEQFF,TGTGCCAGCAGCGTCGGACTAGCGGGCTCCTACAATGAGCAGTTCTTC
-,TRBJ1-4,-,TRBV6-5,CASTQPGEGNEKLFF,TGTGCCAGCACCCAACCAGGGGAGGGAAATGAAAAACTGTTTTTT
-,TRBJ2-7,-,TRBV6-2/TRBV6-3,CASSQADEQYF,TGTGCCAGCAGTCAGGCGGACGAGCAGTACTTC
-,TRBJ1-5,-,TRBV2,CASAGTVRNQPQHF,TGTGCCAGCGCGGGGACGGTTAGGAATCAGCCCCAGCATTTT
-,TRBJ1-1,-,TRBV12-3/TRBV12-4,CASSLDETPEAFF,TGTGCCAGCAGTTTAGATGAGACCCCTGAAGCTTTCTTT
TRBD2,TRBJ2-1,-,TRBV7-9,CASSLPGLAGANEQFF,TGTGCCAGCAGCCTACCGGGACTAGCGGGAGCCAATGAGCAGTTCTTC
-,TRBJ1-3,-,TRBV10-2,CASVRGSGNTIYF,TGCGCCAGCGTCAGAGGCTCTGGAAACACCATATATTTT
-,TRBJ1-2,-,TRBV6-1,CASSERFEPGDSYTF,TGTGCCAGCAGTGAAAGATTTGAGCCAGGGGACAGCTACACCTTC
-,TRBJ1-1,-,TRBV28,CASSPFAPSAEAFF,TGTGCCAGCAGCCCTTTTGCCCCTTCTGCTGAAGCTTTCTTT
TRBD2,TRBJ2-1,once,TRBV5-4,CASSWDLAGNNNEQFF,TGTGCCAGCAGCTGGGACCTAGCGGGAAACAACAATGAGCAGTTCTTC
-,TRBJ2-2,few,TRBV30,CAWSGTLNGGELFF,TGTGCCTGGAGTGGGACACTGAACGGCGGGGAGCTGTTTTTT
TRBD1,TRBJ1-3,-,TRBV7-2,CASSLATGLGSGNTIYF,TGTGCCAGCAGCTTAGCGACAGGGCTGGGCTCTGGAAACACCATATATTTT
TRBD1,TRBJ1-1,-,TRBV5-1,CASSWGQGEDTEAFF,TGCGCCAGCAGCTGGGGACAGGGGGAGGACACTGAAGCTTTCTTT
-,TRBJ2-3,-,TRBV7-2,CASSTDGSSDTQYF,TGTGCCAGCAGCACTGACGGCAGCTCAGATACGCAGTATTTT
TRBD1,TRBJ2-5,once,TRBV6-2/TRBV6-3,CASSVTGGAKTQYF,TGTGCCAGCAGTGTAACAGGGGGCGCGAAGACCCAGTACTTC
TRBD2,TRBJ2-3,-,TRBV5-1,CASSLGTSGSNGADTQYF,TGCGCCAGCAGCTTGGGGACTAGCGGGAGTAACGGCGCAGATACGCAGTATTTT